This T cell receptor beta chain was obtained from a study of blood T cell repertoires in COVID-19. At the level of the study: From the United States, Italy and Spain came samples of acute and convalescent COVID-19. Nucleic acid was either cDNA or gDNA, and it came from T cells, B-cell-depleted T cells, or PBMCs.

Original handling: Reference gene primer amplification gave nucleated cell count estimates. Using immunoSEQ multiplex PCR, the repertoire was profiled, and TCRdb retains in-frame clones only, with some absent. The V and J calls and clone size come from that table; D and trimming were worked out from the DNA. This table holds about 94,000 clones, about 86% found once. The germline CDR1 and CDR2 sequences are SNHLY and FYNNEI. The CDR3 has 15 amino acids. After removal of 4 bases from V and 0 bases from J, the junction contained 2 bases not matched to a gene. The rearrangement joins TRBV2 to TRBJ1-5; 8 nucleotides match TRBD1. Sequencing was performed on peripheral blood. This clonotype was obtained from a man in his 60s with acute or convalescent COVID-19. This CDR3 reads CASSVTGDSNQPQHF. Written as DNA, the CDR3 is TGTGCCAGCAGTGTGACAGGGGATAGCAATCAGCCCCAGCATTTT.